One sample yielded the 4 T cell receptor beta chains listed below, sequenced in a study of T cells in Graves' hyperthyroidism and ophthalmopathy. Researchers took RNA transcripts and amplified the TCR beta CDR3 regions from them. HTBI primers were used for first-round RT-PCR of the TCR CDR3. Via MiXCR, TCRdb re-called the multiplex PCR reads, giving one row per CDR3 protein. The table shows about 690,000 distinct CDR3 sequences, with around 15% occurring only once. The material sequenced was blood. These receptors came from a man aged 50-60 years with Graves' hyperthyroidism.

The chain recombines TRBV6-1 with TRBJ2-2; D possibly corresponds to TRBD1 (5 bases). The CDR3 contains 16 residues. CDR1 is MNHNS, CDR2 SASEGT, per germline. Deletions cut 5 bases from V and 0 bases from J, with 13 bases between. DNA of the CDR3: TGTGCCAGCAGTCTACAAATGACAGCGAACACCGGGGAGCTGTTTTTT. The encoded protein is CASSLQMTANTGELFF.

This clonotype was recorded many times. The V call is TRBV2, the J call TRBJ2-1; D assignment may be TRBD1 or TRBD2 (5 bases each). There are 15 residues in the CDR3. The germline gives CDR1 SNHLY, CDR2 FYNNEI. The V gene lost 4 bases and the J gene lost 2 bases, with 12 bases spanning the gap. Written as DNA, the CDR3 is TGTGCCAGCAGTGTTGACAGAGGGACCTACAATGAGCAGTTCTTC. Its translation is CASSVDRGTYNEQFF.

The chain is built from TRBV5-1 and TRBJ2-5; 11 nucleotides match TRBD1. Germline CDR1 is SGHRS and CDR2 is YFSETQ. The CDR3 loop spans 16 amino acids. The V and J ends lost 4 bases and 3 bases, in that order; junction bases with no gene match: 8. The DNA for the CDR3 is TGCGCCAGCAGCCCTCCTCGGGACAGGGGGGAAGAGACCCAGTACTTC. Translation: CASSPPRDRGEETQYF.

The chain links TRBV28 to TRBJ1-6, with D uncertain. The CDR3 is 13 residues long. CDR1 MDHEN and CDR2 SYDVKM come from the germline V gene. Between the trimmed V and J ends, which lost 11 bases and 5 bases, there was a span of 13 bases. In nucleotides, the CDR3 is TGTGCCGCGGAGGGTTTGGATAATTCACCCCTCCACTTT. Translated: CAAEGLDNSPLHF.